The 10 T cell receptor beta chains reported below all come from one sample, sequenced in a study of cytotoxic CD8 clonotypes in ibrutinib-treated CLL. Some clones are missing from TCRdb's copy, which holds only in-frame ones; the method was immunoSEQ multiplex PCR. The sample shows 150,000 to 200,000 clones, more than 75% of them seen only once. The material was PBMCs, obtained after 12 months of ibrutinib treatment. All receptors derive from a human donor with chronic lymphocytic leukemia.

The chain is built from TRBV18 and TRBJ1-1, with D possibly being TRBD1 (5 bases). This CDR3 is 13 amino acids long. V lost 3 bases, J lost 4 bases, and 9 bases lay in between. Germline CDR1 and CDR2: KGHSH and LQKENI. This CDR3 is CASSPHQGTEAFF. CDR3 nucleotide sequence: TGTGCCAGCTCACCTCACCAGGGCACTGAAGCTTTCTTT.

V usage is TRBV7-9 and J usage is TRBJ1-1, with a possible D match to TRBD1 (5 bases). Germline V gives CDR1 SEHNR, CDR2 FQNEAQ (reference sequence). V lost 6 bases, J lost 1 base, and 15 bases lay in between. The CDR3 loop spans 15 amino acids. CDR3 residues: CASSTNDRANTEAFF. Here the CDR3 DNA reads TGTGCCAGCAGTACAAACGACAGAGCGAACACTGAAGCTTTCTTT. The full variable domain, with the rest looked up from reference TRBV7-9 and TRBJ1-1, is DTGVSQNPRHKITKRGQNVTFRCDPISEHNRLYWYRQTLGQGPEFLTYFQNEAQLEKSRLLSDRFSAERPKGSFSTLEIQRTEQGDSAMYLCASSTNDRANTEAFFGQGTRLTVV.

The V gene is TRBV7-2, the J gene TRBJ1-2; TRBD1 aligns across 9 bases. Germline lookup yields CDR1 SGHTA and CDR2 FQGNSA. The ends lost 0 bases at V and 8 bases at J; junction bases unmatched: 4. CDR3 length equals 14 residues. This chain's CDR3 is CASSLAGQGKGYTF. In nucleotides, the CDR3 is TGTGCCAGCAGCTTAGCGGGACAGGGTAAAGGCTACACCTTC.

This sequence joins TRBV6-6 and TRBJ2-1, with TRBD2 matching over 13 bases. Germline assignment: CDR1 MNHNY and CDR2 SVGAGI (reference sequence). The CDR3 covers 15 residues. The ends lost 6 bases at V and 5 bases at J; junction bases unmatched: 4. The CDR3: CASRRGTSGNNEQFF. The CDR3 DNA reads as TGTGCCAGCAGACGGGGGACTAGCGGGAACAATGAGCAGTTCTTC.

The chain joins TRBV18 to TRBJ2-3, with TRBD1 matching 9 bases. The ends lost 3 bases at V and 0 bases at J; junction bases unmatched: 1. This CDR3 has 15 amino acids. Germline V CDR1 and CDR2: KGHSH, LQKENI. CDR3 coding DNA: TGTGCCAGCTCACCCGACAGGGGGAGCACAGATACGCAGTATTTT. Amino acids: CASSPDRGSTDTQYF.

This sequence joins TRBV19 and TRBJ1-2, with D possibly matching TRBD1 (6 bases). The CDR3 length is 16 residues. The V end was cut by 7 bases, the J end by 2 bases, with 20 bases between. The V gene's germline CDR1 is LNHDA and CDR2 SQIVND (reference sequence). CDR3 coding DNA: TGTGCCAGTACCAGGGGAGACAGTAGAAAGAACTATGGCTACACCTTC. This translates into CASTRGDSRKNYGYTF.

The chain carries TRBV30 and TRBJ1-2; D possibly corresponds to TRBD1 (6 bases). V was cut by 5 bases and J by 4 bases, with 20 bases left in between. Germline CDR1 reads GTSNPN; CDR2 reads SVGIG (reference sequence). This CDR3 spans 15 amino acids. The CDR3 here is CAWSQNRALGYGYTF. The CDR3 DNA sequence: TGTGCCTGGTCTCAAAACAGGGCCCTTGGCTATGGCTACACCTTC.

The J gene is TRBJ2-3, the V gene TRBV5-1; 9 bases fit TRBD1. The CDR3 is made up of 17 amino acids. V shed 1 base and J 0 bases; nucleotides not matched to a gene: 6. Germline assignment: CDR1 SGHRS and CDR2 YFSETQ. The CDR3 sequence is CASSLRDRGTSTDTQYF. The CDR3, as DNA: TGCGCCAGCAGCTTGCGAGACAGGGGGACTAGCACAGATACGCAGTATTTT. The full variable domain, with the rest looked up from reference TRBV5-1 and TRBJ2-3, is KAGVTQTPRYLIKTRGQQVTLSCSPISGHRSVSWYQQTPGQGLQFLFEYFSETQRNKGNFPGRFSGRQFSNSRSEMNVSTLELGDSALYLCASSLRDRGTSTDTQYFGPGTRLTVL.

The rearrangement uses TRBV5-8 and TRBJ2-2; TRBD1 matches 8 bases. V dropped 2 bases and J dropped 2; count of bases not matched to a gene: 8. Germline CDR1 is SGHTS and CDR2 is YDEGEE. The CDR3 totals 17 residues. DNA for the CDR3: TGTGCCAGCAGCTTTTTCAAGGGACAGGACAACACCGGGGAGCTGTTTTTT. It codes for CASSFFKGQDNTGELFF.

The rearrangement links TRBV27 to TRBJ2-3; TRBD1 aligns across 7 bases. The CDR3 extends over 15 amino acids. V trimming: 3 bases; J trimming: 0 bases; junction bases outside the gene matches: 3. Germline CDR1 and CDR2: MNHEY and SMNVEV (reference sequence). CDR3 protein: CASSFRGWSTDTQYF. The DNA of the CDR3 is TGTGCCAGCAGTTTCAGGGGGTGGAGCACAGATACGCAGTATTTT.